This T cell receptor beta chain was documented in a study of blood T cell repertoires in COVID-19. The wider study: The United States, Italy and Spain supplied acute and convalescent COVID-19 samples.

The CDR3 has 14 amino acids. V was pared by 6 bases and J by 0 bases, with 12 bases between. Germline-derived CDR1 and CDR2 are MNHEY and SVGAGI. Clones were read by immunoSEQ multiplex PCR, and TCRdb kept only the in-frame ones, dropping some. This sample has tens of thousands of clones, with roughly 79% found just once. This TCR was recovered from a man in his fifties or sixties with acute or convalescent COVID-19. Sample: peripheral blood. The chain combines TRBV6-5 with TRBJ2-7; D ambiguous. CDR3 amino acids: CASRLLTFSYEQYF. The CDR3 nucleotides are TGTGCCAGCAGGCTACTAACCTTCTCCTACGAGCAGTACTTC.